This TCR beta chain was captured by sequencing in a study of blood T cell repertoires in COVID-19. As for the study in general: The cDNA or gDNA used as material had been derived from T cells, B-cell-depleted T cells, or PBMCs.

In the original workflow: By means of reference gene primer amplification, nucleated cell counts were estimated. The data were produced by immunoSEQ multiplex PCR, yet TCRdb's version contains in-frame clones alone and is incomplete. The V and J calls and clone size come from that table; D and trimming were worked out from the DNA. The sample holds over 200,000 clones, about nine tenths seen once. The CDR3 spans 14 residues. Trimming took 3 bases from V and 6 from J, leaving 9 bases between them. CDR1 and CDR2 from the germline V gene are LNHNV and YYDKDF (reference sequence). Material: peripheral blood. This sequence was found in a woman aged 60-70 years with acute or convalescent COVID-19. The chain joins TRBV15 to TRBJ2-6; D remains ambiguous. Written as DNA, the CDR3 is TGTGCCACCAGCAGGCCAGGTGAGGCCAACGTCCTGACTTTC. Translated, it gives CATSRPGEANVLTF. The full variable domain, rest sourced from reference TRBV15 and TRBJ2-6, is DAMVIQNPRYQVTQFGKPVTLSCSQTLNHNVMYWYQQKSSQAPKLLFHYYDKDFNNEADTPDNFQSRRPNTSFCFLDIRSPGLGDTAMYLCATSRPGEANVLTFGAGSRLTVL.